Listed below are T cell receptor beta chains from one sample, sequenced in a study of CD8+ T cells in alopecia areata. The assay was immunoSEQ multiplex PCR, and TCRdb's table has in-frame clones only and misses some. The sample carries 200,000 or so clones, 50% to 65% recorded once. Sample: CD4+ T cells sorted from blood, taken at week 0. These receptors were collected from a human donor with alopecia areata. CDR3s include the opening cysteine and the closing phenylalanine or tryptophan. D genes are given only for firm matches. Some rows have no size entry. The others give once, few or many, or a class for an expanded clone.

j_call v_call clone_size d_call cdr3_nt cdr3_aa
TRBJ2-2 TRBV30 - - TGTGCCTGGAGTTCTCGGGAGCTGTTTTTT CAWSSRELFF
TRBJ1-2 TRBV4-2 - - TGTGCCAGCAGCCAAGTTGGACAGGGCTACACCTTC CASSQVGQGYTF
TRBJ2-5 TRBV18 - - TGTGCCAGCTCACGGACGGAGGGAGAGACCCAGTACTTC CASSRTEGETQYF
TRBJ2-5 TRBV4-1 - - TGCGCCAGCAGCCAAGGGGGTAGTGGGGAGACCCAGTACTTC CASSQGGSGETQYF
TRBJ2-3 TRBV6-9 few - TGTGCCAGGAACCCCGGCGGATTCACAGATACGCAGTATTTT CARNPGGFTDTQYF
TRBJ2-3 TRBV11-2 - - TGTGCCAGCAGCCTAATTGGGGGCGGGCTTAGCACAGATACGCAGTATTTT CASSLIGGGLSTDTQYF
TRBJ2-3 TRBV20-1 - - TGCAGTGGGGCTAGCACAGATACGCAGTATTTT CSGASTDTQYF
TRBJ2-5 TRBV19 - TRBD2 TGTGCCAGTAGTCCGGGGGACTACCCCGGGGAGACCCAGTACTTC CASSPGDYPGETQYF
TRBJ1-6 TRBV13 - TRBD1 TGTGCCAGCAGCCTCGACAGGGGGCGTAGACCCCTCCACTTT CASSLDRGRRPLHF
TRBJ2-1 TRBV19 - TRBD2 TGTGCCAGTAGTCCCGGACTAGCGGGGAATGAGCAGTTCTTC CASSPGLAGNEQFF
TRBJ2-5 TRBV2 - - TGTGCCAGCACTCTGGGGGAAGAGACCCAGTACTTC CASTLGEETQYF
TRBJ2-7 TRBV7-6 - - TGTGCCAGCAGCTTAGCCTCTCGCGAGGGGGGCTCGAGCCACGAGCAGTACTTC CASSLASREGGSSHEQYF
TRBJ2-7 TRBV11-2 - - TGTGCCAGCAGCTCCGGATATGACTACGAGCAGTACTTC CASSSGYDYEQYF
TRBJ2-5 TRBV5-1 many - TGCGCCAGCAGCGTCCTCGAGGGGGGAGGAGAGACCCAGTACTTC CASSVLEGGGETQYF
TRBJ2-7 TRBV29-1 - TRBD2 TGCAGCGTTGTCTCCCTAGCGGGAGGTGAGCAGTACTTC CSVVSLAGGEQYF
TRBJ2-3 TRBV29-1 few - TGCAGCGTTGGTAGGGCGAGCACAGATACGCAGTATTTT CSVGRASTDTQYF
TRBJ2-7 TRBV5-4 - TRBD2 TGTGCCAGCAGCTCCGGACTAGCCACCTCCTACGAGCAGTACTTC CASSSGLATSYEQYF
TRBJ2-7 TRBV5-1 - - TGCGCCAGCAGCGCCAGCTACGAGCAGTACTTC CASSASYEQYF
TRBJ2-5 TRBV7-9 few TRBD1 TGTGCCAGCAGCACCCAGACAGGGTTGGAGACCCAGTACTTC CASSTQTGLETQYF
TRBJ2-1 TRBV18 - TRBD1 TGTGCCAGCTCACCAGCCTCCCACGGACAGGTTAATGAGCAGTTCTTC CASSPASHGQVNEQFF
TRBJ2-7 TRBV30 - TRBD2 TGTGCCTGGAGAGTAGCGGGAGAGTGGGCCTACGAGCAGTACTTC CAWRVAGEWAYEQYF
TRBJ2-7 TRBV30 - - TGTGCCTGGAGCCCCTGGACTAATCCTTACGAGCAGTACTTC CAWSPWTNPYEQYF
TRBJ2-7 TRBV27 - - TGTGCCAGCAGTTTCAAGCAACTAGCCGCCTACGAGCAGTACTTC CASSFKQLAAYEQYF
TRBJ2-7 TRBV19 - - TGTGCCAGTAAATCCCTGGAGGGTCGAGGCGAGCAGTACTTC CASKSLEGRGEQYF
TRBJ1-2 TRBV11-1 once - TGTGCCAGCAGCTTAGCGCATAACTATGGCTACACCTTC CASSLAHNYGYTF
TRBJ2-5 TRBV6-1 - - TGTGCCAGCAGTGGATCTGGTATAGAGACCCAGTACTTC CASSGSGIETQYF
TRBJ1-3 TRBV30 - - TGTGCCTGGAGTGTCGGGAGCTCTGGAAACACCATATATTTT CAWSVGSSGNTIYF
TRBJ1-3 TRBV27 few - TGTGCCAGCAGACTATCCGGGACTGGAAACACCATATATTTT CASRLSGTGNTIYF
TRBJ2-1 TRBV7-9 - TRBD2 TGTGCCAGCAGCTTAGAATCAGCGGGGCGGGATGAGCAGTTCTTC CASSLESAGRDEQFF
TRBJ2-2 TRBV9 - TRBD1 TGTGCCAGCAGCGTAGTTTCCCGGGACAGGGGCTCCGGGGAGCTGTTTTTT CASSVVSRDRGSGELFF
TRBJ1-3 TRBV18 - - TGTGCCAGCTCACCACGAGGGAATGGAAACACCATATATTTT CASSPRGNGNTIYF
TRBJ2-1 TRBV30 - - TGTGCCTGGAGGCTGAGGGGCTCCTACAATGAGCAGTTCTTC CAWRLRGSYNEQFF
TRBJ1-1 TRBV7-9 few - TGTGCCAGCAGCCGGGATGGGGGAGGAGATGAAGCTTTCTTT CASSRDGGGDEAFF
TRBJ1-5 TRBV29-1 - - TGCAGCGTTGAAGACTACAATCAGCCCCAGCATTTT CSVEDYNQPQHF
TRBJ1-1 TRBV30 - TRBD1 TGTGCGGAATCGAAGGGACAGGGGAGTGCTTTCTTT CAESKGQGSAFF
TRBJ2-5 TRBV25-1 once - TGTGCCAGCAGTGGCATACTGGAGACCCAGTACTTC CASSGILETQYF
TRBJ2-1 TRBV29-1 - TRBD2 TGCAGCCTGGCGGGACTACCTCTTATAGGTGGGCAGTTCTTC CSLAGLPLIGGQFF
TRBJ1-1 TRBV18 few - TGTGCCAGCTCACCTGGCGCGGGGGCGAGCACTGAAGCTTTCTTT CASSPGAGASTEAFF
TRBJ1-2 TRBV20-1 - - TGCAGTGCCCTTGATCCCTACACCTTC CSALDPYTF
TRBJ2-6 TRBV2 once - TGTGCCAGCAGTGATATACGAGGGATCTCTGGGGCCAACGTCCTGACTTTC CASSDIRGISGANVLTF
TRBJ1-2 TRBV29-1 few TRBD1 TGCAGCGTTGAAGATCAGGGGGCTAACTATGGCTACACCTTC CSVEDQGANYGYTF
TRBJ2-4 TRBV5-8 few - TGTGCCAGCAGCACGCATGTCGCCAAAAACATTCAGTACTTC CASSTHVAKNIQYF
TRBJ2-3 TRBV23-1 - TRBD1 TGCGCCAGCAGTCCTCGACAGGGGGCAGGAGATACGCAGTATTTT CASSPRQGAGDTQYF